The present T cell receptor (beta chain) was sequenced within a study of T cells in Graves' hyperthyroidism and ophthalmopathy. Germline CDR1 reads SGHVS; CDR2 reads FQNEAQ. The CDR3 consists of 12 residues. Trimming took 5 bases from V and 5 from J, leaving 9 bases between them. RNA transcripts gave rise to amplified TCR beta CDR3 regions. TCR CDR3 regions were first amplified by RT-PCR with HTBI primers. MiXCR was run by TCRdb on the multiplex PCR reads, yielding one entry per CDR3 protein. The data contain 480,000 or so distinct CDR3 sequences, roughly 14% of them seen just once; the ten biggest clones take up around a sixth. PBMCs stemmed from less than 13 ml fresh peripheral blood. This clonotype showed up many times. Its antigen is not identified. Findings of the study overall: Ophthalmopathy was told apart from stable hyperthyroidism by a 13 V-J model. Most clonotypes expanded in thyroid above 0.001 were likewise present in blood.

The source of this sequence is a woman under 30 with Graves' hyperthyroidism. The chain links TRBV7-8 to TRBJ2-5, with D unclear. The sample consisted of blood. The CDR3 is CASSRIAETQYF. CDR3 nucleotide sequence: TGTGCCAGCAGCCGCATCGCGGAGACCCAGTACTTC.